A selection of T cell receptor beta chains follows, all from one sample in a study of PD-L1 blockade in urothelial cancer. Sequencing used immunoSEQ multiplex PCR; TCRdb keeps in-frame clones, though not all of them. This table has 60,000 or so clones, around 81% appearing once. The sequences come from PBMCs, collected around atezolizumab (anti-PD-L1) treatment. Receptors were obtained from a man aged 65 to 79 with urothelial cancer. Both conserved end residues are part of each CDR3. The D gene is left open where the match is weak. A row's size may be missing; if present it is once, few, many or a size class.

cdr3_nt | cdr3_aa | d_call | j_call | clone_size | v_call
TGTGCCAGTAATCCTGACAGGGGGCGCGATGGCTACACCTTC | CASNPDRGRDGYTF | TRBD1 | TRBJ1-2 | - | TRBV19
TGTGCCATCAGCTACAGCAATACCTACGAGCAGTACTTC | CAISYSNTYEQYF | - | TRBJ2-7 | once | TRBV10-3
TGTGCCTGGAGAACAGGGTTCGGCCAGCCCCAGCATTTT | CAWRTGFGQPQHF | - | TRBJ1-5 | - | TRBV30
TGTGCCAGCAGTGAATTCCCAGGGGGCGCAAGCAATCAGCCCCAGCATTTT | CASSEFPGGASNQPQHF | TRBD1 | TRBJ1-5 | - | TRBV2
TGTGCCAGCAGTTCCTCGGGGGACGAGCAGTACTTC | CASSSSGDEQYF | - | TRBJ2-7 | - | TRBV27
TGTGCCAGCAGACCAAGGGATTGGCTAGCGGGGGAAAACAATGAGCAGTTCTTC | CASRPRDWLAGENNEQFF | TRBD2 | TRBJ2-1 | - | TRBV28
TGTGCCAGCAGTCTCTATAGCTCTGGGGCCAACGTCCTGACTTTC | CASSLYSSGANVLTF | - | TRBJ2-6 | few | TRBV6-1
TGTGCCAGCGCTAGAAACAAGGGGGCTGGAAACACCATATATTTT | CASARNKGAGNTIYF | - | TRBJ1-3 | - | TRBV19
TGTGCCTGGAGTGTAGGGCAGGGGGCAAGTGAGCAGTTCTTC | CAWSVGQGASEQFF | TRBD1 | TRBJ2-1 | - | TRBV30
TGTGCCAGCAGCCTCGGGTTTAACCAAGAGACCCAGTACTTC | CASSLGFNQETQYF | - | TRBJ2-5 | - | TRBV28
TGTGCCACTCGCCGGGGGACAGGGAACGGGCACGAGCAGTACTTC | CATRRGTGNGHEQYF | TRBD1 | TRBJ2-7 | - | TRBV2
TGCGCCAGCAGCCCTGGACTTAACACCGGGGAGCTGTTTTTT | CASSPGLNTGELFF | - | TRBJ2-2 | - | TRBV5-1
TGTGCCAGCAGCCTACGAATAGAGGGAAACACTGAAGCTTTCTTT | CASSLRIEGNTEAFF | - | TRBJ1-1 | - | TRBV7-2
TGCGCCAGCAGCCAAGATCGGCAGGGACTTCTCAATCAGCCCCAGCATTTT | CASSQDRQGLLNQPQHF | - | TRBJ1-5 | once | TRBV4-1
TGTGCCAGTACCCGGACAGGGAACTATGGCTACACCTTC | CASTRTGNYGYTF | TRBD1 | TRBJ1-2 | - | TRBV19
TGTGCCAGTACCGGGACTAGCGCGTACACCGGGGAGCTGTTTTTT | CASTGTSAYTGELFF | TRBD2 | TRBJ2-2 | - | TRBV19
TGTGCCAGCAGCGAAGAGACAGGGCTCCTAGATACGCAGTATTTT | CASSEETGLLDTQYF | TRBD1 | TRBJ2-3 | - | TRBV4-2
TGTGCCAGCAGCATCCGACTAGCGGGAGTGAATGAGCAGTTCTTC | CASSIRLAGVNEQFF | TRBD2 | TRBJ2-1 | - | TRBV7-8
TGCGCCAGCAGCTTGGGACAGGGTCAGGGCGAGCAGTTCTTC | CASSLGQGQGEQFF | TRBD1 | TRBJ2-1 | - | TRBV5-1
TGTGCCAGCAGTGGGACAGAGGGGGGCTGGCATTTT | CASSGTEGGWHF | TRBD1 | TRBJ1-5 | - | TRBV27
TGTGCCAGCAGCGCGGACACGGGAGGGTACGCTTTTGAGCAGTTCTTC | CASSADTGGYAFEQFF | TRBD2 | TRBJ2-1 | - | TRBV9
TGCGCCAGCAGCTTGGCCCCCGGACAGGGGGCGCGAGACTATGGCTACACCTTC | CASSLAPGQGARDYGYTF | TRBD1 | TRBJ1-2 | - | TRBV5-1
TGTGCCAGCAGTTTCCCCCAGTCGGAGACCCAGTACTTC | CASSFPQSETQYF | - | TRBJ2-5 | - | TRBV28
TGTGCCAGCAGTCCCGGACTAGCGGGTATGTCCTCCTACAATGAGCAGTTCTTC | CASSPGLAGMSSYNEQFF | TRBD2 | TRBJ2-1 | - | TRBV27
TGTGCCAGCAGGGCGACAGGGCATAGCAATCAGCCCCAGCATTTT | CASRATGHSNQPQHF | TRBD1 | TRBJ1-5 | - | TRBV2
TGTGCCAGCAGTTCGTCCGGGACAGGGGCTGGAAACACCATATATTTT | CASSSSGTGAGNTIYF | TRBD1 | TRBJ1-3 | - | TRBV28
TGTGCCAGCAGTGACCCATTAGCGGGAGACATTCAGTACTTC | CASSDPLAGDIQYF | TRBD2 | TRBJ2-4 | - | TRBV6-4
TGCGCCAGCAGCCAACAAGGGGCCACCAACTCTGGGGCCAACGTCCTGACTTTC | CASSQQGATNSGANVLTF | - | TRBJ2-6 | - | TRBV4-1
TGTGCCAGTGGGACAGCAAAGGATCAGCCCCAGCATTTT | CASGTAKDQPQHF | TRBD1 | TRBJ1-5 | - | TRBV6-5
TGTGCCAGCAGCTTACGAGCGGGAGGAACAGATACGCAGTATTTT | CASSLRAGGTDTQYF | TRBD2 | TRBJ2-3 | once | TRBV11-3
TGTGCCAGCAGCACAGGGACTAGCGGGAGCTACGAGCAGTACTTC | CASSTGTSGSYEQYF | TRBD2 | TRBJ2-7 | - | TRBV5-4
TGCGCCTCCTCGGACAACTACAATGAGCAGTTCTTC | CASSDNYNEQFF | - | TRBJ2-1 | - | TRBV5-1
TGTGCCAGCAGCTTAGGACTAGCGGGACGCACAGATACGCAGTATTTT | CASSLGLAGRTDTQYF | TRBD2 | TRBJ2-3 | - | TRBV7-9
TGTGCCAGCTCTCCCGGGACAGGAGACCCGAACACTGAAGCTTTCTTT | CASSPGTGDPNTEAFF | TRBD1 | TRBJ1-1 | - | TRBV18
TGTGCCAGCAGCGTAGACCCCGGGACAGGGGTAGCCTATGGCTACACCTTC | CASSVDPGTGVAYGYTF | TRBD1 | TRBJ1-2 | - | TRBV9
TGTGCCAGCAGCTTGGGGTTCCGGGGGAGCTCCTACAATGAGCAGTTCTTC | CASSLGFRGSSYNEQFF | - | TRBJ2-1 | once | TRBV7-9
TGTGCCAGTAGCGGACAGGGGCGGGAGACCCAGTACTTC | CASSGQGRETQYF | TRBD1 | TRBJ2-5 | - | TRBV19
TGTGCCAGTAGTATAGAGAACAGTCCCCAGCATTTT | CASSIENSPQHF | - | TRBJ1-5 | - | TRBV19
TGTGCCAGCAGTTACTCGCGACAGGGGGATGGCTACACCTTC | CASSYSRQGDGYTF | TRBD1 | TRBJ1-2 | - | TRBV6-5
TGTGCCAGCAGCCAAGACCCGGCGGGCGGGGAGCTGTTTTTT | CASSQDPAGGELFF | - | TRBJ2-2 | - | TRBV14
TGTGCCAGCAGTGACCACAGGGACACGGACACTGAAGCTTTCTTT | CASSDHRDTDTEAFF | - | TRBJ1-1 | - | TRBV6-1
TGTGCCAGCAGAGCCCTAGGGGACTACGAGCAGTACTTC | CASRALGDYEQYF | - | TRBJ2-7 | - | TRBV25-1
TGTGCCAGCAGCTCCCACCCCTCAGACAGGTCATCTGGAAACACCATATATTTT | CASSSHPSDRSSGNTIYF | - | TRBJ1-3 | few | TRBV7-6
TGTGCCAGCAGCCAAGATCCAGGAGGCACCATATATTTT | CASSQDPGGTIYF | - | TRBJ1-3 | few | TRBV4-2
TGTGCCTGGACCTTGGGAGGGGGTGGAAACACCATATATTTT | CAWTLGGGGNTIYF | - | TRBJ1-3 | - | TRBV30
TGTGCCAGCAGACCCGGACAGGGAAACTATGGCTACACCTTC | CASRPGQGNYGYTF | TRBD1 | TRBJ1-2 | - | TRBV6-1
TGTGCCAGCAGTGGCCAGGCGAACACCGGGGAGCTGTTTTTT | CASSGQANTGELFF | - | TRBJ2-2 | - | TRBV2
TGTGCCAGCTCACCTACTCATAATTCCTACAATGAGCAGTTCTTC | CASSPTHNSYNEQFF | - | TRBJ2-1 | - | TRBV18
TGTGCCACCAGCAGAGATCGGGGGGTTGGACGGCCAGATACGCAGTATTTT | CATSRDRGVGRPDTQYF | TRBD2 | TRBJ2-3 | - | TRBV15
TGTGCCAGCAGCTTAACGGCAGGGGGCGACGAGCAGTACTTC | CASSLTAGGDEQYF | TRBD1 | TRBJ2-7 | - | TRBV7-9
TGTGCCATCAGGAGGACAGGGGGAATAGGCTACACCTTC | CAIRRTGGIGYTF | TRBD1 | TRBJ1-2 | - | TRBV10-3